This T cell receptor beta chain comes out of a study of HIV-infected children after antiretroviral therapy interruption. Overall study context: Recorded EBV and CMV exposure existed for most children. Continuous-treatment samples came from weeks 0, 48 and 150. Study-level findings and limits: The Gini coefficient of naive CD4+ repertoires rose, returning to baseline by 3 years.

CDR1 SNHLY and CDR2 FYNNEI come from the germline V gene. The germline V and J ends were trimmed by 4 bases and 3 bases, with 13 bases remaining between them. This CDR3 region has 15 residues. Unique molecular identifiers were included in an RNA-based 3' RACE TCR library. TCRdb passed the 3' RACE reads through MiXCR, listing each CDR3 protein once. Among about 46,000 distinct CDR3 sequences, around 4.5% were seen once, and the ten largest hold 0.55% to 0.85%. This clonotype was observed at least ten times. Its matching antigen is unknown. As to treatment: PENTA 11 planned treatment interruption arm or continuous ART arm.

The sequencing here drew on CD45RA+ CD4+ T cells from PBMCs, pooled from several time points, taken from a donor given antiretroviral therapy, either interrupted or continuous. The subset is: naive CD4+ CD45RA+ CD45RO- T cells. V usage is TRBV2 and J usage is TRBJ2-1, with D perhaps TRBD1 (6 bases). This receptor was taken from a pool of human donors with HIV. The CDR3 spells CASSGARGNYNEQFF. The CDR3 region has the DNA TGTGCCAGCAGTGGGGCAAGGGGGAACTACAATGAGCAGTTCTTC.